Listed here are 26 T cell receptor beta chains from one sample, sequenced in a study of T cells and Merkel cell carcinoma outcomes. Data came from immunoSEQ multiplex PCR; TCRdb stores just in-frame clones and leaves some out. The sample has 12,000 to 15,000 clones, just under 95% seen once. Sequenced: tumor tissue from Merkel cell carcinoma. These receptor sequences come from a human donor with Merkel cell carcinoma.

The chain combines TRBV6-5 with TRBJ2-5, with D uncertain. Deletions cut 6 bases from V and 4 bases from J, with 15 bases between. Germline CDR1 is MNHEY and CDR2 is SVGAGI. The CDR3 is 14 residues long. The CDR3 protein is CASSPLADRETQYF. The CDR3 nucleotides are TGTGCCAGCAGCCCCCTCGCAGATAGAGAGACCCAGTACTTC.

This chain links TRBV18 with TRBJ2-7; TRBD1 matches at 10 bases. V lost 3 bases, J lost 0 bases, and 2 bases stayed unmatched. CDR1 and CDR2 (germline): KGHSH, LQKENI. The CDR3 is 15 residues long. CDR3 in amino acids: CASSPGTGVSYEQYF. In nucleotides, the CDR3 is TGTGCCAGCTCACCCGGGACAGGGGTCTCCTACGAGCAGTACTTC.

The rearrangement uses TRBV18 and TRBJ2-7; D gene uncertain. Looked up from germline, CDR1 is KGHSH and CDR2 is LQKENI. Trimming removed 4 bases from V and 2 bases from J, with 3 bases in between. The CDR3 contains 11 residues. In DNA form, the CDR3 reads TGTGCCAGCTCACTGGCCTACGAGCAGTACTTC. Translation: CASSLAYEQYF.

V is TRBV15 and J is TRBJ2-1, with 11 bases lining up with TRBD2. V trimming: 4 bases; J trimming: 8 bases; junction bases outside the gene matches: 7. The CDR3 is made up of 15 amino acids. Germline-derived CDR1 and CDR2 are LNHNV and YYDKDF (reference sequence). The CDR3 DNA is TGTGCCACCAGCACGCGGACTAGCGGGTACGATGAGCAGTTCTTC. It specifies CATSTRTSGYDEQFF.

The CDR3 sequence: CASSRQGDQPQHF. The CDR3 nucleotides read TGTGCCAGCAGCCGACAGGGTGATCAGCCCCAGCATTTT. The chain uses TRBV5-4 and TRBJ1-5, with TRBD1 matching over 7 bases. This CDR3 is built from 13 residues. CDR1 SGHNT and CDR2 YYREEE come from the germline V gene (reference sequence). The V gene end was trimmed by 4 bases and the J gene end by 5 bases; junction bases not matched to a gene: 3.

CDR3 coding DNA: TGTGCCAGCAGTGCCTCGACTAGCGGGAGTGAGCAGTTCTTC. This gives the protein CASSASTSGSEQFF. The genes are TRBV28 and TRBJ2-1; TRBD2 matches 12 bases. Germline lookup yields CDR1 MDHEN and CDR2 SYDVKM. The CDR3 is 14 amino acids. V lost 5 bases to trimming and J lost 9 bases; unmatched junction nucleotides: 5.

The chain employs TRBV5-6 and TRBJ2-7, with D tentatively TRBD1 (5 bases). CDR1 SGHDT and CDR2 YYEEEE come from the germline V gene. Between the trimmed V and J ends, which lost 4 bases and 6 bases, there was a span of 8 bases. The CDR3 contains 11 residues. The CDR3 coding sequence is TGTGCCAGCAGCATACAGGCCGAGCAGTACTTC. Translated, it gives CASSIQAEQYF.

The chain couples TRBV7-8 to TRBJ2-7; D remains unclear. The CDR3 is 13 residues long. V gave up 0 bases and J gave up 5 bases, with 8 bases separating them. Germline V gene lookup returns CDR1 SGHVS and CDR2 FQNEAQ. In DNA form, the CDR3 reads TGTGCCAGCAGCTTAGCAGTAACCCACGAGCAGTACTTC. This translates into CASSLAVTHEQYF.

This clone came up once. This chain connects TRBV5-1 to TRBJ2-5, with TRBD1 as a possible D gene (6 bases). Germline CDR1 is SGHRS and CDR2 is YFSETQ. CDR3 length equals 14 residues. The ends were cut back, 5 bases at V and 5 bases at J, with 16 bases in the middle. The CDR3 sequence is CASRQGVLAETQYF. As DNA, the CDR3 is TGCGCCAGCAGACAGGGTGTACTCGCGGAGACCCAGTACTTC.

This chain joins TRBV28 and TRBJ2-1; 11 nucleotides line up with TRBD2. The V and J ends lost 6 bases and 6 bases, in that order; junction bases with no gene match: 4. CDR1 and CDR2 (germline): MDHEN, SYDVKM. The CDR3 extends over 14 amino acids. Here the CDR3 reads CASSIAGGRNEQFF. The CDR3, as DNA: TGTGCCAGCAGCATAGCGGGAGGGCGCAATGAGCAGTTCTTC.

The rearrangement uses TRBV6-1 and TRBJ1-6; D not certain. CDR1 is MNHNS and CDR2 is SASEGT in the germline V gene. V was cut by 4 bases and J by 7 bases, with 8 bases left in between. CDR3 length equals 13 residues. The CDR3 DNA reads as TGTGCCAGCAGTGGAGGGTTAAATTCACCCCTCCACTTT. Translation gives CASSGGLNSPLHF.

V and J are TRBV19 and TRBJ1-3, with D hard to call. The CDR3 is 16 residues long. Germline-derived CDR1 and CDR2 are LNHDA and SQIVND (reference sequence). Trimming shortened V by 1 base and J by 0 bases, and 10 bases separated the two germline ends. The CDR3 loop is CASSIVGTYSGNTIYF. The CDR3 bases are TGTGCCAGTAGTATAGTAGGAACTTACTCTGGAAACACCATATATTTT.

The CDR3 bases are TGTGCCAGCAGCTTGCTAGCGGGAGATACTAGCACAGATACGCAGTATTTT. Translation gives CASSLLAGDTSTDTQYF. The rearrangement uses TRBV5-4 and TRBJ2-3; 10 bases map to TRBD2. Looked up from germline, CDR1 is SGHNT and CDR2 is YYREEE (reference sequence). Trimming cost V 1 base and J 0 bases; bases outside gene matches: 5. This CDR3 is built from 17 residues. Filled out from reference TRBV5-4 and TRBJ2-3, the complete variable domain reads ETGVTQSPTHLIKTRGQQVTLRCSSQSGHNTVSWYQQALGQGPQFIFQYYREEENGRGNFPPRFSGLQFPNYSSELNVNALELDDSALYLCASSLLAGDTSTDTQYFGPGTRLTVL.

The chain has TRBV9 and TRBJ2-3, with D perhaps matching TRBD2 (6 bases). CDR1 SGDLS and CDR2 YYNGEE come from the germline V gene. Between the trimmed V and J ends, which lost 1 base and 4 bases, there was a span of 10 bases. CDR3 size: 14 residues. CDR3: CASSVQGGADTQYF. The CDR3, as DNA: TGTGCCAGCAGCGTACAGGGAGGCGCAGATACGCAGTATTTT.

The gene calls are TRBV6-5 and TRBJ1-1, with D unresolved. The CDR3 is made up of 13 amino acids. Germline loops: CDR1 MNHEY, CDR2 SVGAGI. Trimming removed 4 bases at V and 3 bases at J, with 9 bases between. CDR3 region: CASSSRVDTEAFF. The CDR3 DNA sequence: TGTGCCAGCAGTTCCCGGGTGGACACTGAAGCTTTCTTT.

This chain uses TRBV25-1 with TRBJ2-1; D gene uncertain. In germline, CDR1 is MGHDK, CDR2 SYGVNS. This CDR3 comprises 17 residues. V lost 2 bases, J lost 3 bases, and 17 bases lay in between. For the CDR3, the DNA is TGTGCCAGCAGTGAAGGGTCAGCTTGGGGTATCTACAATGAGCAGTTCTTC. This translates into CASSEGSAWGIYNEQFF.

This clone has just one count. The gene calls are TRBV9 and TRBJ1-1, with D unresolved. Trimming cost V 4 bases and J 3 bases, with 13 bases left between them. The CDR3 has 14 residues. The V gene's germline CDR1 is SGDLS and CDR2 YYNGEE. CDR3 DNA: TGTGCCAGCAGCCCGAGGGCCCTCGACACTGAAGCTTTCTTT. Translating it yields CASSPRALDTEAFF.

This clone was counted a single time. An end of the junction does not agree with germline; a read error may underlie this. The V and J genes are TRBV5-1 and TRBJ2-5; D may be TRBD2 (6 bases). The CDR3 consists of 13 residues. Per the germline V gene, CDR1 is SGHRS and CDR2 is YFSETQ. The CDR3 DNA reads as TGCACCAGCAGGAGGGGCACTCAAGAGACCCAGTACTTC. Translated: CTSRRGTQETQYF. The entire variable domain, with the rest obtained from reference TRBV5-1 and TRBJ2-5, is as follows: KAGVTQTPRYLIKTRGQQVTLSCSPISGHRSVSWYQQTPGQGLQFLFEYFSETQRNKGNFPGRFSGRQFSNSRSEMNVSTLELGDSALYLCTSRRGTQETQYFGPGTRLLVL.

The V call is TRBV28, the J call TRBJ2-1, with 12 positions matching TRBD2. The CDR3 is made up of 20 amino acids. Germline V gene sequence: CDR1 MDHEN, CDR2 SYDVKM. V lost 4 bases to trimming and J lost 4 bases; unmatched junction nucleotides: 17. The CDR3 region has the DNA TGTGCCAGCAGTTCTTTGGTTATTTCGGGGACTAGCGGGCTTTACAATGAGCAGTTCTTC. It translates to CASSSLVISGTSGLYNEQFF.

V usage is TRBV19 and J usage is TRBJ2-3; TRBD2 matches at 12 bases. V was pared by 3 bases and J by 3 bases, with 10 bases of the junction left unmatched. The V gene's germline CDR1 is LNHDA and CDR2 SQIVND (reference sequence). The CDR3 sequence is 18 residues long. The CDR3 bases are TGTGCCAGTAGTATGGGTCCTACTAGCGGGAGGCCTACAGATACGCAGTATTTT. This translates into CASSMGPTSGRPTDTQYF.

The DNA of the CDR3 is TGCGCCAGCAGCCCTCGCGGACTAGCGGGAGAAGTGAAGACCCAGTACTTC. Translated: CASSPRGLAGEVKTQYF. The chain employs TRBV4-3 and TRBJ2-5; 13 bases line up with TRBD2. Germline V gene data show CDR1 as LGHNA and CDR2 as YSLEER. This CDR3 contains 17 residues. Germline trimming cut 4 bases from V and 6 bases from J; bases unmatched to any gene: 11.

The J gene is TRBJ2-7, the V gene TRBV6-5; a weak D match, TRBD2 (5 bases). Germline-derived CDR1 and CDR2 are MNHEY and SVGAGI. The CDR3 is 14 amino acids. Trimming cost V 6 bases and J 0 bases, with 12 bases left between them. CDR3 sequence: CASRRTRSSYEQYF. CDR3 DNA: TGTGCCAGCAGGCGGACTCGTAGCTCCTACGAGCAGTACTTC.

V and J are TRBV4-3 and TRBJ2-3; 12 nucleotides agree with TRBD2. CDR3 length equals 16 residues. CDR1 and CDR2 (germline): LGHNA, YSLEER. The V and J ends lost 6 bases and 5 bases, in that order; junction bases with no gene match: 9. CDR3: CASSDRPGLAGDTQYF. CDR3 bases: TGCGCCAGCAGTGATAGACCGGGACTAGCGGGAGATACGCAGTATTTT.

The chain uses TRBV7-9 and TRBJ1-1, with 10 bases fitting TRBD1. This CDR3 is built from 15 residues. V shed 7 bases and J 5 bases; nucleotides not matched to a gene: 10. Germline V gene lookup returns CDR1 SEHNR and CDR2 FQNEAQ (reference sequence). CDR3 amino acids: CASTPRRTGGTEAFF. The CDR3 nucleotides are TGTGCCAGCACCCCCCGCAGGACAGGGGGGACTGAAGCTTTCTTT.

J is TRBJ2-5 and V is TRBV6-6; 14 nucleotides agree with TRBD2. The CDR3 extends over 14 amino acids. Germline V gene lookup returns CDR1 MNHNY and CDR2 SVGAGI (reference sequence). With V trimmed by 6 bases and J by 13 bases, 10 bases remained unmatched. CDR3 coding DNA: TGTGCCAGCAGGACCGGGACTAGCGGGAGTCGGTGGTACTTC. Its translation: CASRTGTSGSRWYF.

Only one count was recorded for this clone. The V and J genes are TRBV19 and TRBJ2-3; 7 bases are a match to TRBD2. V lost 5 bases to trimming and J lost 1 base; unmatched junction nucleotides: 3. The CDR3 contains 14 residues. Germline V gene lookup returns CDR1 LNHDA and CDR2 SQIVND (reference sequence). The CDR3 loop reads CASSLGGGTDTQYF. The CDR3 coding sequence is TGTGCCAGTAGTTTGGGAGGGGGCACAGATACGCAGTATTTT.